One sample yielded the 17 T cell receptor beta chains listed below, sequenced in a study of T cell responses to AZD1222 COVID-19 vaccine. TCRdb's copy holds only in-frame clones and misses some; the assay was immunoSEQ multiplex PCR. The sample carries over 150,000 clones, 88% recorded once. This material consisted of peripheral blood, taken on day 0 of AZD1222 vaccination. The receptor source for this set is an adult in good health.

The chain combines TRBV19 with TRBJ1-1; TRBD1 matches 8 bases. The J segment lost 2 bases and the V segment lost 7 bases, leaving 3 bases of the junction unmatched. This CDR3 region has 13 residues. The germline CDR1 and CDR2 sequences are LNHDA and SQIVND (reference sequence). The CDR3 DNA follows: TGTGCCAGTACGGACAGGGTTAACACTGAAGCTTTCTTT. Translated, it gives CASTDRVNTEAFF.

This clone was recorded a few times. The chain employs TRBV10-3 and TRBJ2-5; 7 bases align to TRBD1. Germline CDR1 reads ENHRY; CDR2 reads SYGVKD. J lost 4 bases, V lost 3 bases, and 5 bases had no gene match. This CDR3 has 14 amino acids. CDR3 amino acids: CAISDSAGGETQYF. CDR3 nucleotide sequence: TGTGCCATCAGTGACTCCGCAGGGGGAGAGACCCAGTACTTC.

The V and J genes are TRBV10-2 and TRBJ2-5; D possibly corresponds to TRBD2 (6 bases). V lost 6 bases, J lost 2 bases, and 13 bases lay in between. This CDR3 is 14 amino acids long. Germline assignment: CDR1 WSHSY and CDR2 SAAADI. CDR3 residues: CASRGWGEQETQYF. CDR3 sequence (DNA): TGCGCCAGCAGGGGGTGGGGGGAGCAAGAGACCCAGTACTTC.

This clone has only a few counts. The V and J genes are TRBV18 and TRBJ2-5; TRBD1 aligns across 10 bases. Germline CDR1 and CDR2: KGHSH and LQKENI. The CDR3 covers 16 residues. The J segment lost 1 base and the V segment lost 4 bases, leaving 6 bases of the junction unmatched. The CDR3 DNA reads as TGTGCCAGCTCACGAAACGGACAGGGGGTCCAAGAGACCCAGTACTTC. Residues: CASSRNGQGVQETQYF.

The CDR3: CASSEYDEKLFF. CDR3 DNA: TGTGCCAGCAGTGAATACGATGAAAAACTGTTTTTT. This chain connects TRBV2 to TRBJ1-4, with D unresolved. This CDR3 has 12 amino acids. Germline V lookup: CDR1 SNHLY, CDR2 FYNNEI. The V and J ends lost 2 bases and 6 bases respectively, with 4 bases between them.

This clone was counted a single time. The chain employs TRBV7-2 and TRBJ2-2; D not certain. Germline V gives CDR1 SGHTA, CDR2 FQGNSA. The CDR3 has 13 amino acids. The germline V and J ends were trimmed by 4 bases and 3 bases, with 6 bases remaining between them. CDR3 sequence (DNA): TGTGCCAGCAGCTATACGTACACCGGGGAGCTGTTTTTT. Translation: CASSYTYTGELFF.

This chain uses TRBV3-1 (or the pseudogene TRBV3-2) with TRBJ2-3; D uncertain. Trimming took off 0 bases at V and 2 bases at J, with 9 bases between the two ends. Germline values: CDR1 LGHDT, CDR2 YNNKEL (reference sequence). This CDR3 is 15 amino acids long. CDR3 sequence reads: CASSQDPTTTDTQYF. Written as DNA, the CDR3 is TGTGCCAGCAGCCAAGATCCGACAACCACAGATACGCAGTATTTT.

V and J are TRBV6-6 and TRBJ2-5; D remains unclear. Germline-derived CDR1 and CDR2 are MNHNY and SVGAGI (reference sequence). The germline V and J ends were trimmed by 5 bases and 2 bases, with 12 bases remaining between them. There are 14 residues in the CDR3. The CDR3: CASSDDGYQETQYF. Written as DNA, the CDR3 is TGTGCCAGCAGTGACGACGGATATCAAGAGACCCAGTACTTC.

This clone was detected only once. V gene TRBV6-1 combines with J gene TRBJ1-5, with D unclear. Germline-derived CDR1 and CDR2 are MNHNS and SASEGT. The CDR3 sequence is 15 residues long. V lost 1 base and J 9 bases, leaving 16 bases between the germline ends. This CDR3 is CASSEEGLAIRPQHF. The CDR3 bases are TGTGCCAGCAGTGAAGAAGGTCTGGCTATCCGGCCCCAGCATTTT.

The rearrangement links TRBV5-1 to TRBJ2-2, with D perhaps matching TRBD2 (5 bases). This CDR3 comprises 14 residues. The germline V gene encodes CDR1 SGHRS and CDR2 YFSETQ. V was shortened by 2 bases and J by 6 bases, with 11 bases between the two germline ends. As DNA, the CDR3 is TGCGCCAGCAGCTTAGACCCGGAGGCCGGGGAGCTGTTTTTT. Translation gives CASSLDPEAGELFF.

Of note for this clone: The germline gene is not matched at one end of the junction; a read error may be the cause. The chain links TRBV6-6 to TRBJ1-4, with TRBD1 matching 8 bases. Germline V gives CDR1 MNHNY, CDR2 SVGAGI (reference sequence). The CDR3 spans 13 residues. This CDR3 is CAGSIGQGEKLFF. In DNA, the CDR3 is TGTGCCGGCAGTATTGGACAGGGCGAAAAACTGTTTTTT.

The chain uses TRBV2 and TRBJ1-2, with TRBD1 identical over 8 bases. V gave up 6 bases and J gave up 7 bases; unmatched junction bases: 10. The CDR3 has 14 residues. Germline-derived CDR1 and CDR2 are SNHLY and FYNNEI. CDR3 amino acids: CASRDREGAVGYTF. DNA of the CDR3: TGTGCCAGCAGGGACAGGGAGGGCGCAGTTGGCTACACCTTC.

There are a few counts of this clone. The chain uses TRBV15 and TRBJ2-1; no firm D call. The V end lost 0 bases, the J end lost 6 bases, and 9 bases lay between the germline ends. The CDR3 is made up of 14 amino acids. The germline CDR1 and CDR2 sequences are LNHNV and YYDKDF (reference sequence). This CDR3 is CATSRDSRVNEQFF. CDR3 sequence (DNA): TGTGCCACCAGCAGAGACAGTAGGGTCAATGAGCAGTTCTTC.

V gene TRBV28 combines with J gene TRBJ2-7; D possibly uses TRBD1 or TRBD2 (5 bases each). Trimming shortened V by 0 bases and J by 7 bases, and 16 bases separated the two germline ends. Per the germline V gene, CDR1 is MDHEN and CDR2 is SYDVKM. CDR3 length: 15 residues. The CDR3 loop is CASSLWWGSLGEQYF. Written as DNA, the CDR3 is TGTGCCAGCAGTTTATGGTGGGGGAGCTTGGGTGAGCAGTACTTC.

This clone was recorded only once. The CDR3, as DNA: TGTGCCAGCTCACCACCGGTACAGGGGAGAAACACCATATATTTT. Its translation is CASSPPVQGRNTIYF. This chain connects TRBV18 to TRBJ1-3, with 7 bases that match TRBD1. Germline loops: CDR1 KGHSH, CDR2 LQKENI. The CDR3 sequence is 15 residues long. Trimming at V came to 0 bases and at J to 5 bases, leaving 4 bases not matched to a gene.

This clone was observed once. The genes are TRBV12-3 or TRBV12-4 and TRBJ2-7; D is ambiguous. The CDR3 has 13 residues. Trimming shortened V by 2 bases and J by 2 bases, and 7 bases separated the two germline ends. CDR3 nucleotides: TGTGCCAGCAGTTTAATTATAACCTACGAGCAGTACTTC. Translation gives CASSLIITYEQYF.

The chain is built from TRBV30 and TRBJ2-7, with a possible D match to TRBD2 (5 bases). Germline V CDR1 and CDR2: GTSNPN, SVGIG (reference sequence). Trimming left V 0 bases short and J 0 bases short, with 9 bases between. The CDR3 totals 14 residues. The CDR3, as DNA: TGTGCCTGGAGTGTAGGGAGCAGCTCCTACGAGCAGTACTTC. This sequence encodes CAWSVGSSSYEQYF.